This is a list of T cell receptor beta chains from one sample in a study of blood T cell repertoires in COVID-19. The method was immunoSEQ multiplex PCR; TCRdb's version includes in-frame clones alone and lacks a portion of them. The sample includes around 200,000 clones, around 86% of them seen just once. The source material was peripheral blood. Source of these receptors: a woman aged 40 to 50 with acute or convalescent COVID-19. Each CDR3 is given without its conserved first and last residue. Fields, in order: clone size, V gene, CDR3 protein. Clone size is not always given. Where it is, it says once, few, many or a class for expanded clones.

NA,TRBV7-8,ASSLGRPAEAF
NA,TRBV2,ASSGAGAIYEQY
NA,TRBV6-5,ASSYRLGGLSGELF
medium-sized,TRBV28,ATVWETNYGYT
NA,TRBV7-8,ASSGLKSTDTQY
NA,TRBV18,ASSPGTSTDTQY
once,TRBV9,ASKIAAGETN
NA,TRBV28,ASSLLRVYEQY
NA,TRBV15,ATSRDIGRETQY
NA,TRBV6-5,ASSYTGQTGEAF
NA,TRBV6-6,ASSHTGRAKQGDFLDYGYT
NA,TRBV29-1,STYRGDTEAF
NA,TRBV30,AWRTGAHYGYT
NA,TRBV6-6,ASSSQEKYGYT
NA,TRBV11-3,ASSLETGTHYEQY
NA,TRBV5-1,ASSLYTTLTDTQY
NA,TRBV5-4,ASSIDSMNTEAF
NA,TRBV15,ATSRDLNQPQH
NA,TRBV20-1,SASKDRGYTGELF
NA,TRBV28,ASTLTGRSYEQY
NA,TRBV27,ASSRGTGHQPQH
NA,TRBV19,ASSFRQGILYGYT